One and the same sample provided the 8 T cell receptor beta chains below, sequenced in a study of T-cell reconstitution after alpha-beta-depleted transplantation in children. The library targeted TCRbeta and was prepared with unique molecular identifiers. Each CDR3 protein gets one entry after TCRdb re-called the PCR reads with MiXCR. The sample lists roughly 240,000 distinct CDR3 sequences, roughly 8.2% occurring once. The material was PBMCs, mostly from graft donor cells, obtained 180 days after TCRalphabeta/CD19-depleted stem cell transplant. Source of these receptors: a male patient aged 10 to 17 who had a stem cell transplant for acute lymphoblastic leukemia, so the T cells may come from the graft donor.

This clonotype was seen many times. V usage is TRBV12-3 or TRBV12-4 and J usage is TRBJ2-5; 7 bases are a match to TRBD2. The CDR3 consists of 15 residues. The V and J ends lost 5 bases and 5 bases, in that order; junction bases with no gene match: 11. This CDR3 is CASSPMGGVGETQYF. CDR3 nucleotides: TGTGCCAGCAGTCCCATGGGGGGGGTAGGGGAGACCCAGTACTTC.

Regarding this clonotype: Given a much more abundant clone one base away, this may be a read error. The chain links TRBV28 to TRBJ2-5; 11 bases fit TRBD1. Germline V gene sequence: CDR1 MDHEN, CDR2 SYDVKM. The length of the CDR3 is 15 residues. In nucleotides, the CDR3 is TGTGCCACCAGTCCCGGGGACAGGGGGGGGGAGACCCAGTACTTC. Protein product: CATSPGDRGGETQYF.

This clonotype was observed at least ten times. The J gene is TRBJ2-1, the V gene TRBV27; 10 nucleotides align to TRBD2. Trimming at V came to 5 bases and at J to 0 bases, leaving 16 bases not matched to a gene. CDR3 length equals 20 residues. The germline V gene encodes CDR1 MNHEY and CDR2 SMNVEV (reference sequence). Here the CDR3 reads CASSHKLAGIIKGSYNEQFF. The CDR3 region has the DNA TGTGCCAGCAGTCACAAACTAGCGGGAATAATTAAGGGCTCCTACAATGAGCAGTTCTTC.

This clonotype was seen at least ten times. The CDR3, as DNA: TGCAGCGATAACGCAGGACAGGTCGGGGATGGCTACACCTTC. It translates to CSDNAGQVGDGYTF. V gene TRBV29-1 combines with J gene TRBJ1-2, with 7 bases fitting TRBD1. The trim removed 7 bases at V and 6 bases at J, leaving 14 bases unmatched. Germline CDR1 is SQVTM and CDR2 is ANQGSEA. The length of the CDR3 is 14 residues.

This clonotype was found many times. The chain joins TRBV7-2 to TRBJ2-7; 9 nucleotides agree with TRBD2. Trimming at V came to 4 bases and at J to 2 bases, leaving 6 bases not matched to a gene. CDR3 length equals 15 residues. Germline values: CDR1 SGHTA, CDR2 FQGNSA. CDR3 DNA sequence: TGTGCCAGCAGCTCTCAGCGGGAGGCCCCCTACGAGCAGTACTTC. This translates into CASSSQREAPYEQYF.

Comment on this clonotype: One base away lies a much larger clone, so this may be a sequencing read error. The chain has TRBV7-9 and TRBJ1-2; D remains ambiguous. The germline CDR1 and CDR2 sequences are SEHNR and FQNEAQ (reference sequence). This CDR3 is 15 amino acids long. In DNA form, the CDR3 reads TGTTCCAGCAGCCAAGGGTTTGGCCACCTGGGGGGCTACACCTTC. Translation gives CSSSQGFGHLGGYTF.

This clonotype was counted many times. The chain joins TRBV19 to TRBJ1-5; no firm D call. The CDR3 covers 15 residues. In germline, CDR1 is LNHDA, CDR2 SQIVND (reference sequence). Trimming removed 5 bases from V and 0 bases from J, with 11 bases in between. CDR3 region: CASSHDVNSNQPQHF. The CDR3 region has the DNA TGTGCCAGTAGTCACGACGTTAATAGCAATCAGCCCCAGCATTTT.

With regard to this clonotype: At one boundary the junction diverges from the germline segment, which might be a read error. The V call is TRBV12-3 or TRBV12-4, the J call TRBJ2-5; D is perhaps TRBD1 (5 bases). This CDR3 spans 13 amino acids. The CDR3 reads CASSPGSGESQYF. The CDR3 DNA follows: TGTGCCAGCAGTCCAGGGTCCGGAGAGAGCCAGTACTTC.